What follows are 23 T cell receptor beta chains derived from one specimen sequenced in a study of blood T cell repertoires in COVID-19 (dated by TCRdb to 2018 to 2021). The method behind the library was the immunoSEQ multiplex PCR assay. The clones in this table, taken by TCRdb from immuneACCESS, are in-frame only. Not every clone is retained; where verified, under half of the shortfall comes from an unresolved V gene, and the cause of the rest is unknown. The sample table contains 250,000 to 350,000 clones; only one count was recorded for around nine tenths of them. Together, the top ten hold around 11% of the sample. The sample consisted of peripheral blood. The receptors shown here come from a woman aged 25 to 39 with COVID-19, enrolled during active disease.

The rearrangement uses TRBV6-6 and TRBJ1-3; TRBD1 matches 9 bases. Germline V gene data show CDR1 as MNHNY and CDR2 as SVGAGI (reference sequence). After removal of 8 bases from V and 2 bases from J, the junction contained 4 bases not matched to a gene. CDR3 length equals 14 residues. The CDR3 sequence: CASGGTGPGNTIYF. CDR3 nucleotides: TGTGCCAGCGGAGGGACAGGGCCTGGAAACACCATATATTTT.

Turning to this clone: This CDR3 is also generated by other DNA sequences in the sample. The chain is built from TRBV11-2 and TRBJ2-7, with 7 bases that match TRBD2. CDR1 and CDR2 (germline): SGHAT, FQNNGV. Germline trimming cut 1 base from V and 6 bases from J; bases unmatched to any gene: 3. This CDR3 has 13 amino acids. CDR3 residues: CASSLGLAGEQYF. The CDR3 DNA is TGTGCCAGCAGCTTAGGATTAGCGGGCGAGCAGTACTTC.

This clone appeared a few times. This chain joins TRBV30 and TRBJ1-3; no definite D call. The germline V gene has CDR1 GTSNPN and CDR2 SVGIG (reference sequence). Trimming removed 5 bases from V and 3 bases from J, with 11 bases in between. This CDR3 region has 13 residues. The CDR3 nucleotides read TGTGCCTGGGAGTCAGGAGGTGGAAACACCATATATTTT. Amino acids: CAWESGGGNTIYF.

The chain has TRBV27 and TRBJ2-7, with 8 bases fitting TRBD1. With 7 bases clipped from V and 5 bases from J, the junction kept 13 bases outside the gene matches. The V gene's germline CDR1 is MNHEY and CDR2 SMNVEV (reference sequence). This CDR3 spans 15 amino acids. In DNA form, the CDR3 reads TGTGCCAGCAAAAGAAAAGGACAGGGTACCCACGAGCAGTACTTC. It codes for CASKRKGQGTHEQYF.

J is TRBJ2-7 and V is TRBV7-2; 8 nucleotides align to TRBD1. V shed 2 bases and J 4 bases; nucleotides not matched to a gene: 10. Germline CDR1 reads SGHTA; CDR2 reads FQGNSA. The CDR3 is 16 amino acids. CDR3 sequence: CASSLRPDRVSYEQYF. CDR3 nucleotides: TGTGCCAGCAGCTTACGCCCGGACAGGGTATCATACGAGCAGTACTTC. Full variable domain (outside the CDR3, taken from reference TRBV7-2 and TRBJ2-7): GAGVSQSPSNKVTEKGKDVELRCDPISGHTALYWYRQSLGQGLEFLIYFQGNSAPDKSGLPSDRFSAERTGGSVSTLTIQRTQQEDSAVYLCASSLRPDRVSYEQYFGPGTRLTVT.

This clone has more than one count but fewer than ten. This chain connects TRBV24-1 to TRBJ2-2, with 10 bases fitting TRBD1. The V gene's germline CDR1 is KGHDR and CDR2 SFDVKD. The length of the CDR3 is 16 residues. Trimming cost V 3 bases and J 3 bases; bases outside gene matches: 3. DNA of the CDR3: TGTGCCACCAGTGATATAGGACAGGGGGACACCGGGGAGCTGTTTTTT. It specifies CATSDIGQGDTGELFF.

The chain links TRBV6-5 to TRBJ2-3; TRBD1 agrees at 7 bases. CDR3 length equals 13 residues. Looked up from germline, CDR1 is MNHEY and CDR2 is SVGAGI. V lost 6 bases, J lost 5 bases, and 5 bases stayed unmatched. CDR3 protein: CASSRDSRDTQYF. The CDR3 nucleotides are TGTGCCAGCAGCCGGGACAGCCGAGATACGCAGTATTTT.

The chain carries TRBV6-5 and TRBJ2-1, with unresolved D. CDR1 MNHEY and CDR2 SVGAGI come from the germline V gene. The V gene lost 6 bases and the J gene lost 6 bases, with 6 bases spanning the gap. The CDR3 is 11 amino acids. This CDR3 is CASSSGNEQFF. The CDR3 nucleotides read TGTGCCAGCAGCTCGGGCAATGAGCAGTTCTTC.

This clone was detected once. The chain is built from TRBV3-1 (or the pseudogene TRBV3-2) and TRBJ2-5; 12 positions match TRBD2. Germline assignment: CDR1 LGHDT and CDR2 YNNKEL (reference sequence). V lost 4 bases, J lost 4 bases, and 7 bases stayed unmatched. The CDR3 totals 16 residues. The CDR3 DNA follows: TGTGCCAGCAGCCCGACTAGCGGGAGCCCGCGAGAGACCCAGTACTTC. Protein sequence: CASSPTSGSPRETQYF.

V usage is TRBV3-1 (or the pseudogene TRBV3-2) and J usage is TRBJ2-7, with no clear D. Germline lookup yields CDR1 LGHDT and CDR2 YNNKEL (reference sequence). The CDR3 is 14 amino acids. V gave up 6 bases and J gave up 9 bases, with 21 bases separating them. The CDR3 DNA reads as TGTGCCAGCAGTATAGGCCCCTCTCCAGACTTGCAGTACTTC. Amino acid sequence: CASSIGPSPDLQYF.

The chain links TRBV9 to TRBJ2-2; 8 bases map to TRBD1. The length of the CDR3 is 18 residues. In germline, CDR1 is SGDLS, CDR2 YYNGEE. The V segment lost 0 bases and the J segment 3 bases; nucleotides outside the gene matches: 10. CDR3 region: CASSVVATGDLHTGELFF. CDR3 DNA: TGTGCCAGCAGCGTAGTGGCGACAGGGGACCTCCACACCGGGGAGCTGTTTTTT.

This clone was detected once. Here the CDR3 reads CASSLGVGGEQYF. CDR3 DNA sequence: TGTGCCAGCAGTTTAGGGGTCGGGGGCGAGCAGTACTTC. The genes are TRBV6-5 and TRBJ2-7; D perhaps matches TRBD2 (6 bases). Germline-derived CDR1 and CDR2 are MNHEY and SVGAGI. CDR3 length: 13 amino acids. V was pared by 4 bases and J by 6 bases, with 13 bases between.

The chain carries TRBV21-1 and TRBJ2-7; the table assigns TRBD1, which was not confirmed against the DNA. TRBV21-1 is a pseudogene locus. The CDR3 contains 14 residues. The CDR3 sequence is CASSNRTVSYEQYF. The CDR3 DNA sequence: TGTGCCAGCAGCAACAGGACAGTCTCCTACGAGCAGTACTTC.

The chain uses TRBV7-3 and TRBJ2-1; 13 positions match TRBD2. The CDR3 is made up of 15 amino acids. V shed 1 base, J shed 7 bases, and the junction held 1 base outside the gene matches. The germline V gene has CDR1 SGHTA and CDR2 FQGTGA. This CDR3 is CASSLMTSGRNEQFF. CDR3 in DNA: TGTGCCAGCAGCTTAATGACTAGCGGGAGGAATGAGCAGTTCTTC. Supplemented by reference TRBV7-3 and TRBJ2-1, the full variable domain reads GAGVSQTPSNKVTEKGKYVELRCDPISGHTALYWYRQSLGQGPEFLIYFQGTGAADDSGLPNDRFFAVRPEGSVSTLKIQRTERGDSAVYLCASSLMTSGRNEQFFGPGTRLTVL.

As concerns this clone: The sample has other DNA sequences that encode this CDR3 too. The J gene is TRBJ2-2, the V gene TRBV5-1; 10 nucleotides agree with TRBD2. Germline-derived CDR1 and CDR2 are SGHRS and YFSETQ. This CDR3 spans 16 amino acids. After removal of 0 bases from V and 5 bases from J, the junction contained 4 bases not matched to a gene. As DNA, the CDR3 is TGCGCCAGCAGCTTGGGTCTAGCGGGAGTTACCGGGGAGCTGTTTTTT. Its translation is CASSLGLAGVTGELFF.

The chain employs TRBV5-1 and TRBJ2-7, with 7 bases fitting TRBD1. The CDR3 sequence is 15 residues long. The V gene's germline CDR1 is SGHRS and CDR2 YFSETQ. J lost 4 bases, V lost 3 bases, and 10 bases had no gene match. CDR3 bases: TGCGCCAGCAGCTCGATAGGGGGACAGTTTTACGAGCAGTACTTC. It encodes CASSSIGGQFYEQYF. The variable domain in full, completed from reference TRBV5-1 and TRBJ2-7, reads KAGVTQTPRYLIKTRGQQVTLSCSPISGHRSVSWYQQTPGQGLQFLFEYFSETQRNKGNFPGRFSGRQFSNSRSEMNVSTLELGDSALYLCASSSIGGQFYEQYFGPGTRLTVT.

The chain combines TRBV27 with TRBJ2-7, with 11 bases lining up with TRBD1. This CDR3 spans 17 amino acids. CDR1 is MNHEY, CDR2 SMNVEV, per germline (reference sequence). V was clipped by 8 bases and J by 10 bases; unmatched bases: 22. This CDR3 reads CASWPMGQGGNEGAQYF. CDR3 nucleotide sequence: TGTGCCAGCTGGCCAATGGGACAGGGGGGGAATGAGGGAGCTCAGTACTTC.

V gene TRBV28 combines with J gene TRBJ1-5, with TRBD1 matching over 9 bases. With 6 bases clipped from V and 4 bases from J, the junction kept 4 bases outside the gene matches. This CDR3 spans 14 amino acids. Germline loops: CDR1 MDHEN, CDR2 SYDVKM. This chain's CDR3 is CASSSTGGNQPQHF. Written as DNA, the CDR3 is TGTGCCAGCAGCTCGACAGGGGGGAATCAGCCCCAGCATTTT.

The CDR3 nucleotides are TGTGCCAGCAGACAAGGACAACGGAACACTGAAGCTTTCTTT. The encoded protein is CASRQGQRNTEAFF. The chain couples TRBV6-6 to TRBJ1-1, with a weak D call TRBD1 (5 bases). Trimming pared 6 bases from V and 1 base from J, leaving 12 bases between. This CDR3 is built from 14 residues. Germline V gene data show CDR1 as MNHNY and CDR2 as SVGAGI (reference sequence).

V is TRBV2 and J is TRBJ2-5, with a tentative D call TRBD1 (6 bases). V was cut by 6 bases and J by 4 bases, with 12 bases left in between. From germline, CDR1 is SNHLY and CDR2 FYNNEI. CDR3 length: 13 residues. CDR3 loop: CASRRTARETQYF. The DNA for the CDR3 is TGTGCCAGCAGGAGGACAGCGCGAGAGACCCAGTACTTC.

The DNA of the CDR3 is TGCGCCAGCAGCTCCGGTGGGCAGGGAGGGACCTACGAGCAGTACTTC. Translated: CASSSGGQGGTYEQYF. The chain carries TRBV5-1 and TRBJ2-7; 7 bases line up with TRBD2. From germline, CDR1 is SGHRS and CDR2 YFSETQ. V gave up 3 bases and J gave up 2 bases; unmatched junction bases: 11. This CDR3 spans 16 amino acids.

This chain uses TRBV5-1 with TRBJ2-7; D is unresolved. V was cut by 3 bases and J by 2 bases, with 6 bases left in between. Germline-derived CDR1 and CDR2 are SGHRS and YFSETQ. This CDR3 contains 12 residues. CDR3 nucleotide sequence: TGCGCCAGCAGCTCCAGTACCTACGAGCAGTACTTC. Translated: CASSSSTYEQYF.

The chain combines TRBV7-2 with TRBJ2-3; tentatively, D is TRBD2 (6 bases). The CDR3 extends over 14 amino acids. V lost 0 bases, J lost 4 bases, and 8 bases lay in between. CDR1 and CDR2 (germline): SGHTA, FQGNSA. CDR3 nucleotide sequence: TGTGCCAGCAGCTTAGCCGGGAGATCAGATACGCAGTATTTT. Translation: CASSLAGRSDTQYF.